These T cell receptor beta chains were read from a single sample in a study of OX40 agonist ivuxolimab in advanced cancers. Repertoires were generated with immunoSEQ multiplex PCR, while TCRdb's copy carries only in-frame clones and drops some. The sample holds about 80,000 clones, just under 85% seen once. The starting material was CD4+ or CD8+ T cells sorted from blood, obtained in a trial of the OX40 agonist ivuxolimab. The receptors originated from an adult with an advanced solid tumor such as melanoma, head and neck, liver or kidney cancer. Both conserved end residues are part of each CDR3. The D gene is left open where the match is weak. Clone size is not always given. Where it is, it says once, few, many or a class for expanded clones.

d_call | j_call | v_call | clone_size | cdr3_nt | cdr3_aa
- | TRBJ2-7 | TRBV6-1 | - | TGTGCCAGCAGTGTAAGGGAGTACGAGCAGTACTTC | CASSVREYEQYF
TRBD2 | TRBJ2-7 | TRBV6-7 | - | TGTGCCAGCAGTTTGGGGGGTAGCGGGGGATCCTACGAGCAGTACTTC | CASSLGGSGGSYEQYF
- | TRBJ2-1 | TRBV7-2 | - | TGTGCCAGCAGCTTAAGGTACAATGAGCAGTTCTTC | CASSLRYNEQFF
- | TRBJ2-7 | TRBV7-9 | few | TGTGCCAGCACCTCAGGTAGGGCCTACGAGCAGTACTTC | CASTSGRAYEQYF
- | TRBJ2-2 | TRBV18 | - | TGTGCCAGCTTCCGGGACCTCACCGGGGAGCTGTTTTTT | CASFRDLTGELFF
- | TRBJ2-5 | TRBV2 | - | TGTGCCAGCAGTGTGTTCAGGGGAGAGCGAGAGACCCAGTACTTC | CASSVFRGERETQYF
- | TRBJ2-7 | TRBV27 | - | TGTGCCAGCCGGGGGTATGGGCCCCTAACCGTCTACGAGCAGTACTTC | CASRGYGPLTVYEQYF
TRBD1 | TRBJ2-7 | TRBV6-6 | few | TGTGCCAGCAGGCTCGGACAGGGAACGAGCGAGCAGTACTTC | CASRLGQGTSEQYF
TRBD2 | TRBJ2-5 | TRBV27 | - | TGTGCCAGCAAGGGGAGGGGCGTGCAAGAGACCCAGTACTTC | CASKGRGVQETQYF
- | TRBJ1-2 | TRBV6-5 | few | TGTGCCAGCACCCCAGACCGATCCTATGGCTACACCTTC | CASTPDRSYGYTF
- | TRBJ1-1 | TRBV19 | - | TGTGCCAGTACCCTCAAGGTGAACACTGAAGCTTTCTTT | CASTLKVNTEAFF
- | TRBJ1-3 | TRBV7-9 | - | TGTGCCAGCAGCCTCCAAGGGGGATCGGGAAACACCATATATTTT | CASSLQGGSGNTIYF
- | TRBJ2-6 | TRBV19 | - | TGTGCCAGTACCCGACCGAGGGACTCTGGGGCCAACGTCCTGACTTTC | CASTRPRDSGANVLTF
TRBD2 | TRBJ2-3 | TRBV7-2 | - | TGTGCCAGCAGCTCAGCTAGCGGGCCTAGCACAGATACGCAGTATTTT | CASSSASGPSTDTQYF
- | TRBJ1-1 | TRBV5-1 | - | TGCGCCAGCAGGGTCACAGATAGCACTGAAGCTTTCTTT | CASRVTDSTEAFF